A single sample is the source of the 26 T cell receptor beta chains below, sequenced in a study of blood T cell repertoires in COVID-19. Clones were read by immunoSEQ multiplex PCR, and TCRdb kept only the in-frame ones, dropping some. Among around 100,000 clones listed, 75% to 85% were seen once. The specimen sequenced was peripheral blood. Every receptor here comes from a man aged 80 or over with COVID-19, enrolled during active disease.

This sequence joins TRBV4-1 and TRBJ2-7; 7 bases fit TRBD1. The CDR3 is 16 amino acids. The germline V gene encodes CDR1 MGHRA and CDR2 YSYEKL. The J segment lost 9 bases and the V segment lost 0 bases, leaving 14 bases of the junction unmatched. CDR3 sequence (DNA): TGCGCCAGCAGCCAAGACCCCCCACATCCAGGGGGTGTGCAGTACTTC. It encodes CASSQDPPHPGGVQYF.

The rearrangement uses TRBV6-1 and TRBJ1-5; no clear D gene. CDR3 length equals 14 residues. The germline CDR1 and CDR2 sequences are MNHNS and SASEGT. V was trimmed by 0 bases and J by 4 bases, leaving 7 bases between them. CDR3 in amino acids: CASSEASGNQPQHF. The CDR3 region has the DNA TGTGCCAGCAGTGAAGCAAGCGGGAATCAGCCCCAGCATTTT.

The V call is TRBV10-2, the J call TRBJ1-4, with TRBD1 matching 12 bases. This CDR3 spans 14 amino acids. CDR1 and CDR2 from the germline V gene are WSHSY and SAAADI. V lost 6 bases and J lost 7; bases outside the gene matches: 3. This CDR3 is CASRGTGGVEKLFF. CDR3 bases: TGCGCCAGCAGGGGGACAGGGGGCGTTGAAAAACTGTTTTTT.

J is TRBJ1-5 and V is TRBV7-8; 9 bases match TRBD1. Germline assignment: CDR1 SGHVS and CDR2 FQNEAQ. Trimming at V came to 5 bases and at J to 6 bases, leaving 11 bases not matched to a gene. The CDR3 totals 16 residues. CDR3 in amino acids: CASSPGTGRASQPQHF. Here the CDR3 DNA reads TGTGCCAGCAGCCCAGGGACAGGGAGAGCTAGTCAGCCCCAGCATTTT.

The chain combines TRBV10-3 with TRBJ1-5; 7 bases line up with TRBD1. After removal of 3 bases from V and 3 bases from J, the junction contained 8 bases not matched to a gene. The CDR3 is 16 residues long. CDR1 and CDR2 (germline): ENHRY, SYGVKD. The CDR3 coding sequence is TGTGCCATCAGTGACTCCCTTACAGGGGCCAATCAGCCCCAGCATTTT. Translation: CAISDSLTGANQPQHF.

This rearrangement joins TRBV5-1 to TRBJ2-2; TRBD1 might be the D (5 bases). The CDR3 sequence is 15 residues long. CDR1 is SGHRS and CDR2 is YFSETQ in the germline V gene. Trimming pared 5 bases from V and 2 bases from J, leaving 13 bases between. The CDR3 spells CASRQGQGNTGELFF. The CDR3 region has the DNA TGCGCCAGCAGACAAGGTCAGGGCAACACCGGGGAGCTGTTTTTT.

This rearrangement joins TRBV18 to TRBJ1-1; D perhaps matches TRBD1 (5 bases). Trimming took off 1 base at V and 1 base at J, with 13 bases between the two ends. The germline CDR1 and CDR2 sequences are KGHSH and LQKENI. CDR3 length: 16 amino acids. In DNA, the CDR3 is TGTGCCAGCTCACCACGACAGTACCCTGGGAACACTGAAGCTTTCTTT. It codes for CASSPRQYPGNTEAFF.

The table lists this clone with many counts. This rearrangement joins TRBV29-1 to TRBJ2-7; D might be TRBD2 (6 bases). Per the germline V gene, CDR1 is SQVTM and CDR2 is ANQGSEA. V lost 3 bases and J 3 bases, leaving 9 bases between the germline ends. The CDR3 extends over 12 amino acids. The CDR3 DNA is TGCAGCGTTGATGGGGGAGGCTACGAGCAGTACTTC. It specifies CSVDGGGYEQYF.

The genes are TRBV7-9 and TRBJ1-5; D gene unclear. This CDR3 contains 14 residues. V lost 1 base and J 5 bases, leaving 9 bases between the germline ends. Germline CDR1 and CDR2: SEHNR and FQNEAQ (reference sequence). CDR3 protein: CASSLGGRDQPQHF. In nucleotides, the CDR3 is TGTGCCAGCAGCTTAGGAGGGAGGGATCAGCCCCAGCATTTT. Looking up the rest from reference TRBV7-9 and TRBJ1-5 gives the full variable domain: DTGVSQNPRHKITKRGQNVTFRCDPISEHNRLYWYRQTLGQGPEFLTYFQNEAQLEKSRLLSDRFSAERPKGSFSTLEIQRTEQGDSAMYLCASSLGGRDQPQHFGDGTRLSIL.

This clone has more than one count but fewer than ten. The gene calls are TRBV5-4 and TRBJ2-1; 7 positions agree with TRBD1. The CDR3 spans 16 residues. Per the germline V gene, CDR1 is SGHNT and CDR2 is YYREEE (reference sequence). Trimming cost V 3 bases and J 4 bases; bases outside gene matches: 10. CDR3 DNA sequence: TGTGCCAGCAGCTCTTTACAGGGGTTCGGGTACAATGAGCAGTTCTTC. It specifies CASSSLQGFGYNEQFF.

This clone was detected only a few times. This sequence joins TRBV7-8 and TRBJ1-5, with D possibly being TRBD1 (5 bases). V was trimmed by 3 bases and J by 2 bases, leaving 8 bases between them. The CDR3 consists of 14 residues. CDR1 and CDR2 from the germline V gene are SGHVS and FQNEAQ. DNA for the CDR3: TGTGCCAGCAGCTTCTGGGGGGGCAATCAGCCCCAGCATTTT. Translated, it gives CASSFWGGNQPQHF.

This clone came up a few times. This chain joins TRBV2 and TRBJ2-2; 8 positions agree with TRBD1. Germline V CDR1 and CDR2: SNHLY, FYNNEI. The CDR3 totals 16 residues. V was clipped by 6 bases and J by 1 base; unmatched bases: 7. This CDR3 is CASRETGAGNTGELFF. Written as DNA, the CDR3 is TGTGCCAGCAGAGAGACAGGGGCCGGGAACACCGGGGAGCTGTTTTTT. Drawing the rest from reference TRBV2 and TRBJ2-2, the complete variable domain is EPEVTQTPSHQVTQMGQEVILRCVPISNHLYFYWYRQILGQKVEFLVSFYNNEISEKSEIFDDQFSVERPDGSNFTLKIRSTKLEDSAMYFCASRETGAGNTGELFFGEGSRLTVL.

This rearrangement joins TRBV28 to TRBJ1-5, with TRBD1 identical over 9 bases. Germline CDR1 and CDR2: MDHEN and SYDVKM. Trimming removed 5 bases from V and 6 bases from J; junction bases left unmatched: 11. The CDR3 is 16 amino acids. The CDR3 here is CASSPGDRVEAQPQHF. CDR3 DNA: TGTGCCAGCAGTCCTGGGGACAGGGTGGAAGCTCAGCCCCAGCATTTT.

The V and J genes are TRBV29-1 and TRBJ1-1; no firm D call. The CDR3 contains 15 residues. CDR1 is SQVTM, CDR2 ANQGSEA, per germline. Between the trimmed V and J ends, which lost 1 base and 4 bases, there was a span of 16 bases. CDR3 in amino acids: CSVEGSGLRITEAFF. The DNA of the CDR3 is TGCAGCGTTGAAGGTTCAGGTTTGCGAATCACTGAAGCTTTCTTT.

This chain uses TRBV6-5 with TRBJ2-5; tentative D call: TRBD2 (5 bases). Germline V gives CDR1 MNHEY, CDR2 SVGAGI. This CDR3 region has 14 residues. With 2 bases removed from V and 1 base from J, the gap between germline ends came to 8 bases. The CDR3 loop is CASSYEGSQETQYF. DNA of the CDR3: TGTGCCAGCAGTTACGAGGGCAGCCAAGAGACCCAGTACTTC.

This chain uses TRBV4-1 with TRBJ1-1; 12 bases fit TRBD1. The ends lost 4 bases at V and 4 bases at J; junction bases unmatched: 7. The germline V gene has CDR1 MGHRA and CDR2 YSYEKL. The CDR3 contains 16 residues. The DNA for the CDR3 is TGCGCCAGCAGCCCCCTAGGGACAGGGGGCGGCACTGAAGCTTTCTTT. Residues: CASSPLGTGGGTEAFF.

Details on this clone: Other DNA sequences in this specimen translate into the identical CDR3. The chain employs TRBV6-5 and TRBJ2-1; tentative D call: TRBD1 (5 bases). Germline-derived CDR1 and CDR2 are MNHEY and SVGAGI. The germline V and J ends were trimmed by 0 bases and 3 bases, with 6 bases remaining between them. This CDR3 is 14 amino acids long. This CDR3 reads CASSYSRVYNEQFF. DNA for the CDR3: TGTGCCAGCAGTTACTCCAGGGTCTACAATGAGCAGTTCTTC.

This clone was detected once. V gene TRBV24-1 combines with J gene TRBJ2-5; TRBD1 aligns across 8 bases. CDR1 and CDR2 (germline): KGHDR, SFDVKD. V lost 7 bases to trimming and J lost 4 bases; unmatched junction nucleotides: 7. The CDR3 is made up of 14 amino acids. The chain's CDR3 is CATRGPGGRETQYF. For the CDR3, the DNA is TGTGCCACCAGAGGCCCAGGGGGCAGAGAGACCCAGTACTTC.

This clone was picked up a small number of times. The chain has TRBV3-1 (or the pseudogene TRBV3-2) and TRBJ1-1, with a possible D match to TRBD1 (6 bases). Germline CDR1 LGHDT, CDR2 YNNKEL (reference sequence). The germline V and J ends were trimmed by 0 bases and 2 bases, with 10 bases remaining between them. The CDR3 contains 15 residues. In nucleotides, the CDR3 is TGTGCCAGCAGCCAAGAGGCGGGGGCCAACACTGAAGCTTTCTTT. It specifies CASSQEAGANTEAFF.

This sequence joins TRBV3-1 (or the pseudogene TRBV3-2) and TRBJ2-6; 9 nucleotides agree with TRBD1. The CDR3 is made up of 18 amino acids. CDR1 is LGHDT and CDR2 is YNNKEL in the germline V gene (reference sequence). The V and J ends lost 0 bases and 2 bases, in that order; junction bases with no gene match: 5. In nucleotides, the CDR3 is TGTGCCAGCAGCCAAGAGGACAGGGGTACAGCTGGGGCCAACGTCCTGACTTTC. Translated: CASSQEDRGTAGANVLTF.

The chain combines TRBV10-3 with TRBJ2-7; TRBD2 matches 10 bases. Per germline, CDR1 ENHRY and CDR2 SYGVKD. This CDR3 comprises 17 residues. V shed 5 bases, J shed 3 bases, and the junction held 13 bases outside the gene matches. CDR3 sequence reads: CAISPQGRASGSYEQYF. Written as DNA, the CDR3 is TGTGCCATCAGTCCACAGGGAAGGGCTAGCGGGAGCTACGAGCAGTACTTC.

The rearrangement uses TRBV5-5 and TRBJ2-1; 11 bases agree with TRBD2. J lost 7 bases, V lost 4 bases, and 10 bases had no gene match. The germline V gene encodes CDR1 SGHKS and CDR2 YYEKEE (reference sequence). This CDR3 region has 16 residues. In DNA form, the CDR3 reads TGTGCCAGCAGCCCAATAGCGGGAGGGCCGGGAAATGAGCAGTTCTTC. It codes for CASSPIAGGPGNEQFF.

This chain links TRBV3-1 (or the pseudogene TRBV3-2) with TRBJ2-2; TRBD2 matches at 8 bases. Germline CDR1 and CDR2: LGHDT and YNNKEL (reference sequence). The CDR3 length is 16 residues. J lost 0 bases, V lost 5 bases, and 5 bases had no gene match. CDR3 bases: TGTGCCAGCAGCTCTCCCGGGGGGGCGAACACCGGGGAGCTGTTTTTT. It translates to CASSSPGGANTGELFF.

CDR3: CASSLGTGYEETQYF. The CDR3 coding sequence is TGTGCCAGCAGCTTAGGGACAGGTTATGAAGAGACCCAGTACTTC. The chain links TRBV7-2 to TRBJ2-5; 7 bases map to TRBD1. Trimming removed 1 base from V and 3 bases from J; junction bases left unmatched: 5. The V gene's germline CDR1 is SGHTA and CDR2 FQGNSA. This CDR3 spans 15 amino acids.

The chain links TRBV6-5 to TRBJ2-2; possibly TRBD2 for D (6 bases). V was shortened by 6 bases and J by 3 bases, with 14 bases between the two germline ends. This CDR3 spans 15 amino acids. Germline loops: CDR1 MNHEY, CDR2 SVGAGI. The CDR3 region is CASSRTTTYTGELFF. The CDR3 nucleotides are TGTGCCAGCAGCCGGACTACCACTTACACCGGGGAGCTGTTTTTT.

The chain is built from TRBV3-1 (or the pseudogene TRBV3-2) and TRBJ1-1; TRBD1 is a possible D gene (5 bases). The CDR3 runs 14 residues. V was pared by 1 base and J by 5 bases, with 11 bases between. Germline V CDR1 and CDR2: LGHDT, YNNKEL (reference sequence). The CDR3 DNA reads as TGTGCCAGCAGCCAAGTCTCCAGGGATACTGAAGCTTTCTTT. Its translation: CASSQVSRDTEAFF.